This record concerns one T cell receptor beta chain sequence. Its ends do not fully match the called genes, so a read error is possible. The CDR3 is 12 residues long. Per germline, CDR1 SGHRS and CDR2 YFSETQ. This sample was taken from a study of neoadjuvant anti-PD-1 for oral cavity cancer. Libraries were prepared by immunoSEQ multiplex PCR; TCRdb keeps only in-frame clonotypes and omits some of them. Among some 15,000 clones, roughly 73% were seen once, and the ten largest hold roughly 3%. Here the sequenced sample was PBMCs, taken before nivolumab (anti-PD-1) treatment. The chain recombines TRBV5-1 with TRBJ1-1, with a weak D call TRBD1 (6 bases). The clonotype comes from a person between 35 and 79 years old with oral cavity squamous cell carcinoma. The CDR3 region has the DNA TGCGCTAGCAGGGACATGAACACTGAAGCTTTCTTT. Translating gives CASRDMNTEAFF.